One and the same sample provided the 3 T cell receptor beta chains below, sequenced in a study of blood T cell repertoires in COVID-19. Method: immunoSEQ multiplex PCR; TCRdb's copy keeps in-frame clones and lacks some. Altogether about 100,000 clones are present, 80% to 90% being singletons, with the ten largest covering around 5.4%. The sequencing sample was made of peripheral blood. All receptors derive from a human donor in a cohort sampled during active COVID-19.

The genes are TRBV15 and TRBJ1-1; 9 nucleotides align to TRBD1. The CDR3 consists of 17 residues. Germline values: CDR1 LNHNV, CDR2 YYDKDF (reference sequence). The junction had 10 bases not matched to a gene; V was cut back by 4 bases and J by 1 base. The CDR3 sequence is CATSKNLRTGENTEAFF. CDR3 sequence (DNA): TGTGCCACCAGCAAGAATTTAAGGACAGGGGAGAACACTGAAGCTTTCTTT.

The chain has TRBV9 and TRBJ2-5, with 9 bases fitting TRBD2. Trimming at V came to 3 bases and at J to 4 bases, leaving 7 bases not matched to a gene. The CDR3 has 15 amino acids. The germline V gene has CDR1 SGDLS and CDR2 YYNGEE. This CDR3 is CASSAKREAGETQYF. The CDR3 nucleotides are TGTGCCAGCAGCGCTAAGCGGGAGGCAGGAGAGACCCAGTACTTC.

The gene calls are TRBV21-1 and TRBJ2-5; TRBD1 was called by the table and not checked on the DNA. TRBV21-1 is deemed a pseudogene. The CDR3 is 14 residues long. CDR3 in amino acids: CASRGTAYQETQYF. CDR3 DNA: TGTGCCAGCAGGGGGACAGCGTACCAAGAGACCCAGTACTTC.